The following is a TCR beta chain sequence with its context. These data are taken from a study of blood T cell repertoires in COVID-19. Study information: Spain, Italy and the United States supplied samples that represented acute and convalescent COVID-19. The cDNA or gDNA used as material had been derived from T cells, B-cell-depleted T cells, or PBMCs.

This CDR3 has 14 residues. The germline V gene encodes CDR1 LGHDT and CDR2 YNNKEL (reference sequence). V was shortened by 0 bases and J by 2 bases, with 6 bases between the two germline ends. As handled by the study authors: For nucleated cells, counts were estimated from reference gene primer amplification. The repertoire was sequenced with immunoSEQ multiplex PCR; TCRdb's copy has only in-frame clones and lacks some. V, J and clone size were drawn from that table, and D and trimming were deduced from the DNA. The sample shows 85,000 to 95,000 clones, about 90% of them seen only once. The chain combines TRBV3-1 (or the pseudogene TRBV3-2) with TRBJ2-3; no firm D call. Sequences were obtained from peripheral blood. The sequence was collected from a woman in her forties or fifties in a cohort sampled during active COVID-19. CDR3 in DNA: TGTGCCAGCAGCCAAGATGTAGCCACAGATACGCAGTATTTT. Protein product: CASSQDVATDTQYF.